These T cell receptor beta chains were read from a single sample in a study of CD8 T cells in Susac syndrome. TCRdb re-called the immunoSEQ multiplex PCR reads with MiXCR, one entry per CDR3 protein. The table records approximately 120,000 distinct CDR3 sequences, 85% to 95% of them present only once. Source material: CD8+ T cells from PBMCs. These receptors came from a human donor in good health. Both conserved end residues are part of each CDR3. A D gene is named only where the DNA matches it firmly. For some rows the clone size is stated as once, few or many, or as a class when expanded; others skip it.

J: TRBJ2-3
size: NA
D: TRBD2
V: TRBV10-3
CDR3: CAIKGAGAGTDTQYF
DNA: TGTGCCATCAAAGGGGCGGGAGCCGGCACAGATACGCAGTATTTT

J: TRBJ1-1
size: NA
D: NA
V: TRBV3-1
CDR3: CASSQGAPGEAFF
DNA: TGTGCCAGCAGCCAAGGTGCCCCGGGGGAAGCTTTCTTT

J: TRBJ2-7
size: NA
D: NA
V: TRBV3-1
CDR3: CASSTLYEQYF
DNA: TGTGCCAGCAGCACTCTCTACGAGCAGTACTTC

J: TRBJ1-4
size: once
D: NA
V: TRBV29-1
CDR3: CSVEVYRNEKLFF
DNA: TGCAGCGTTGAAGTATATAGGAATGAAAAACTGTTTTTT

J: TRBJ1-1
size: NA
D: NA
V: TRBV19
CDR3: CATRYMGGFNTEAFF
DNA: TGTGCCACCAGATATATGGGGGGTTTTAACACTGAAGCTTTCTTT

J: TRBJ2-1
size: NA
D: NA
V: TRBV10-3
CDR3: CAISDPGGGRLSNEQFF
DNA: TGTGCCATCAGTGACCCCGGGGGCGGGAGATTGTCCAATGAGCAGTTCTTC

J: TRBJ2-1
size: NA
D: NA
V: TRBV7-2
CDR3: CASSLMNFRSSYNEQFF
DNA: TGTGCCAGCAGCTTAATGAACTTCAGGAGCTCCTACAATGAGCAGTTCTTC

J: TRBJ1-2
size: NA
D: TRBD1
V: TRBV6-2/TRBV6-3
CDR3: CASRRTGEHYGYTF
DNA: TGTGCCAGCAGACGGACAGGGGAGCACTATGGCTACACCTTC

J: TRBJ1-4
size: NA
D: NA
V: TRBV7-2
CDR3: CASSLRVRGEKLFF
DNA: TGTGCCAGCAGCTTAAGGGTACGGGGGGAAAAACTGTTTTTT

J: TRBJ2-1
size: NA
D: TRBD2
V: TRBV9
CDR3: CASSPVLAGFNEQFF
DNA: TGTGCCAGCAGCCCCGTGCTAGCGGGATTCAATGAGCAGTTCTTC

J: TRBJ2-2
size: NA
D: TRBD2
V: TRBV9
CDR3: CASSVDGAGGLRELFF
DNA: TGTGCCAGCAGCGTAGATGGAGCGGGGGGGCTTAGGGAGCTGTTTTTT

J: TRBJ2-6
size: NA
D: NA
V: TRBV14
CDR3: CASAGFSGANVLTF
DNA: TGTGCCAGCGCAGGGTTCTCTGGGGCCAACGTCCTGACTTTC

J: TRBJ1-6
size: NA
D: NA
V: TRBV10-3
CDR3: CAISDRLYALHF
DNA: TGTGCCATCAGTGACAGGCTTTACGCCCTCCACTTT

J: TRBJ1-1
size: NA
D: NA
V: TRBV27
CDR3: CASSNGWEALGTEAFF
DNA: TGTGCCAGCAGCAATGGTTGGGAGGCCCTAGGCACTGAAGCTTTCTTT

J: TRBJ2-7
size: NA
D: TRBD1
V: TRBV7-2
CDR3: CASSYTPTGTGGYEQYF
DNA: TGTGCCAGCAGCTACACTCCTACCGGGACAGGGGGCTACGAGCAGTACTTC

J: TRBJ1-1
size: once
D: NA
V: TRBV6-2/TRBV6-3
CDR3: CASSRGTEAFF
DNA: TGTGCCAGCAGTCGGGGCACTGAAGCTTTCTTT

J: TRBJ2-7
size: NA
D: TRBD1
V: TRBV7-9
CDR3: CASSFSNRGAYEQYF
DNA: TGTGCCAGCAGCTTTTCAAACAGGGGTGCCTACGAGCAGTACTTC